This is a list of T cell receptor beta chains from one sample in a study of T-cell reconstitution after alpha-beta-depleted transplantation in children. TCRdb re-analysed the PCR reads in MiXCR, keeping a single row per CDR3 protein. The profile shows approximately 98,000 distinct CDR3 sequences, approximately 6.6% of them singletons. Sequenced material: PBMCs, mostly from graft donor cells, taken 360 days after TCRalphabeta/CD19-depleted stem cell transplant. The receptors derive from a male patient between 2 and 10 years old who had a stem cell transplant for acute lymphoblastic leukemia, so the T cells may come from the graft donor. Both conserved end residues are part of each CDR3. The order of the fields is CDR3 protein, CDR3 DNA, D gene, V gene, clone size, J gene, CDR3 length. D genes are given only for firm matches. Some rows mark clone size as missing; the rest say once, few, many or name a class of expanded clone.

CASSAAGINEQYF TGTGCCAGCAGCGCGGCGGGAATCAACGAGCAGTACTTC NA TRBV9 many TRBJ2-7 13
CAISEAGTVKETQYF TGTGCCATCAGTGAAGCCGGGACGGTCAAAGAGACCCAGTACTTC NA TRBV10-3 many TRBJ2-5 15
CASSQDSSGGANTGELFF TGTGCCAGCAGCCAAGACAGTAGCGGGGGGGCGAACACCGGGGAGCTGTTTTTT TRBD2 TRBV4-2 many TRBJ2-2 18
CASSFGLPPIETQYF TGTGCCAGCAGCTTCGGACTGCCTCCGATAGAGACCCAGTACTTC NA TRBV11-2 few TRBJ2-5 15
CASSSGQLAKNIQYF TGCGCCAGCAGCTCCGGACAGTTAGCCAAAAACATTCAGTACTTC NA TRBV5-1 many TRBJ2-4 15
CASSPGLWAEKLFF TGTGCCAGCAGCCCAGGGCTCTGGGCAGAAAAACTGTTTTTT NA TRBV9 many TRBJ1-4 14
CASSVQGSSYEQYF TGTGCCAGTAGTGTCCAGGGGAGCTCCTACGAGCAGTACTTC NA TRBV19 few TRBJ2-7 14
CASTLPGYEQYF TGTGCCAGCACCCTTCCGGGGTACGAGCAGTACTTC NA TRBV7-9 many TRBJ2-7 12
CASSSLPGNSGANVLTF TGTGCCAGCAGTTCCCTTCCAGGAAACTCTGGGGCCAACGTCCTGACTTTC NA TRBV6-2/TRBV6-3 NA TRBJ2-6 17
CASSKTSGSPYEQYF TGTGCCAGCAGTAAGACTAGCGGGAGCCCCTACGAGCAGTACTTC TRBD2 TRBV7-9 few TRBJ2-7 15
CASSSPRGSSYNEQFF TGTGCCAGCAGCTCCCCTCGCGGGAGCTCCTACAATGAGCAGTTCTTC TRBD2 TRBV27 NA TRBJ2-1 16
CASSLGSDSYEQYF TGTGCCAGCAGCTTGGGTTCAGACTCCTACGAGCAGTACTTC NA TRBV7-2 many TRBJ2-7 14
CASSLPRLAGGTGEQYF TGTGCCAGCAGCCTTCCTCGACTAGCGGGAGGCACGGGTGAGCAGTACTTC TRBD2 TRBV2 many TRBJ2-7 17
CSARDLDGDYPYEQYF TGCAGTGCTAGAGATCTGGACGGAGATTACCCCTACGAGCAGTACTTC NA TRBV20-1 NA TRBJ2-7 16
CASSDPHRVKYEQYF TGTGCCAGCAGCGACCCGCACAGGGTAAAGTACGAGCAGTACTTC NA TRBV6-1 NA TRBJ2-7 15
CASRPWEGEDEKLFF TGTGCCAGCAGACCCTGGGAGGGGGAAGACGAAAAACTGTTTTTT NA TRBV6-5 many TRBJ1-4 15
CASSQDLALYTEAFF TGCGCCAGCAGCCAAGATTTAGCATTGTACACTGAAGCTTTCTTT NA TRBV4-3 few TRBJ1-1 15
CASSLDRGRGQYF TGTGCCAGCAGTTTAGACAGGGGGCGAGGGCAGTACTTC TRBD1 TRBV27 many TRBJ2-7 13
CATSRLTDTQYF TGTGCCACCAGCAGATTGACAGATACGCAGTATTTT NA TRBV15 NA TRBJ2-3 12
CASSFRSGGAGELFF TGCGCCAGCAGCTTTCGTAGCGGGGGGGCCGGGGAGCTGTTTTTT TRBD2 TRBV5-1 many TRBJ2-2 15
CASSEQLAEETQYF TGTGCCAGCAGCGAACAACTAGCGGAAGAGACCCAGTACTTC TRBD2 TRBV7-9 few TRBJ2-5 14
CASREGQSTGELFF TGTGCCAGCAGGGAGGGACAGAGCACCGGGGAGCTGTTTTTT NA TRBV7-9 many TRBJ2-2 14
CASSLLVKNTEAFF TGTGCCAGCAGTTTACTTGTTAAGAACACTGAAGCTTTCTTT NA TRBV12-3/TRBV12-4 many TRBJ1-1 14
CASSRGAGDTQYF TGTGCCAGCAGCCGGGGGGCGGGAGATACGCAGTATTTT NA TRBV13 NA TRBJ2-3 13
CASSLSTPRGETEAFF TGTGCCAGCAGTTTATCTACCCCCAGGGGCGAAACTGAAGCTTTCTTT NA TRBV27 many TRBJ1-1 16
CASSRQGAKDTEAFF TGTGCCAGCAGCCGACAGGGGGCAAAGGACACTGAAGCTTTCTTT TRBD1 TRBV6-2/TRBV6-3 NA TRBJ1-1 15
CASTGVTGELFF TGTGCCAGCACAGGGGTTACCGGGGAGCTGTTTTTT NA TRBV7-2 many TRBJ2-2 12
CASTGGQGYEQYF TGTGCCTCGACAGGGGGACAGGGCTACGAGCAGTACTTC TRBD1 TRBV6-1 many TRBJ2-7 13
CASSYRGPYNEQFF TGTGCCAGCAGTTACCGGGGTCCCTACAATGAGCAGTTCTTC NA TRBV6-5 many TRBJ2-1 14
CASSLEDFSYEQYF TGTGCCAGCAGCTTGGAGGACTTCTCCTACGAGCAGTACTTC NA TRBV7-2 NA TRBJ2-7 14
CASGLGPPLAGWNTGELFF TGTGCTAGTGGTTTGGGGCCACCGCTAGCGGGATGGAACACCGGGGAGCTGTTTTTT TRBD2 TRBV12-5 many TRBJ2-2 19
CASSVEGGADTQYF TGTGCCAGCAGCGTAGAAGGAGGGGCAGATACGCAGTATTTT NA TRBV9 many TRBJ2-3 14
CASSIVGYEQYF TGTGCCAGCTCCATTGTGGGGTACGAGCAGTACTTC NA TRBV12-3/TRBV12-4 many TRBJ2-7 12
CASSPRAGSSYNEQFF TGTGCCAGCAGCCCCAGAGCGGGCAGCTCCTACAATGAGCAGTTCTTC NA TRBV7-2 many TRBJ2-1 16
CASSYSARGLGPQHF TGTGCCAGCAGTTACTCTGCCAGGGGCCTCGGGCCCCAGCATTTT NA TRBV6-5 few TRBJ1-5 15
CASSLLRGTEAFF TGTGCCAGCAGCTTACTTAGGGGTACTGAAGCTTTCTTT NA TRBV7-9 many TRBJ1-1 13
CASSYSPGGEQPQHF TGTGCCAGCAGTTACTCACCAGGGGGAGAACAGCCCCAGCATTTT TRBD1 TRBV6-5 NA TRBJ1-5 15
CSATGTSEDEQFF TGCAGTGCTACCGGGACGAGCGAAGATGAGCAGTTCTTC NA TRBV20-1 many TRBJ2-1 13
CASRPHRLSNEQFF TGTGCCAGCCGCCCCCACAGGCTTAGCAATGAGCAGTTCTTC NA TRBV7-2 many TRBJ2-1 14
CASSLASVPQGTQYF TGTGCCAGCAGCTTAGCCTCGGTCCCCCAGGGTACGCAGTATTTT NA TRBV7-2 few TRBJ2-3 15
CASRGGWTDSYEQYF TGTGCCAGCAGGGGGGGATGGACGGACTCCTACGAGCAGTACTTC NA TRBV6-1 many TRBJ2-7 15
CAISGETGIREKLFF TGTGCCATCAGTGGGGAGACAGGGATTCGGGAAAAACTGTTTTTT TRBD1 TRBV10-3 many TRBJ1-4 15
CASRPQGSEQFF TGTGCCAGCAGACCACAGGGGAGTGAGCAGTTCTTC TRBD1 TRBV7-9 many TRBJ2-1 12